Listed below are T cell receptor beta chains from one sample, sequenced in a study of response to subunit inactivated influenza vaccine. One entry per CDR3 protein results from TCRdb running MiXCR on the RT-PCR reads. This table has under 200,000 distinct CDR3 sequences, roughly 10% appearing once. The sequences come from CD8+ T cells sorted from PBMCs, collected approximately 25 months after vaccination. Receptor source: a man between 50 and 69 years old who received an inactivated influenza vaccine. Both conserved end residues are part of each CDR3. A D gene is named only where the DNA matches it firmly. Rows may omit the clone size; those that give it use once, few, many or a size class.

v_call	d_call	j_call	clone_size	cdr3_aa	cdr3_nt
TRBV9	-	TRBJ2-7	-	CASSYDTGNYEQYF	TGTGCCAGCAGCTATGACACGGGAAACTACGAGCAGTACTTC
TRBV4-3	-	TRBJ1-1	-	CASSQVRGTEAFF	TGCGCCAGCAGCCAAGTGCGGGGGACTGAAGCTTTCTTT
TRBV4-3	TRBD1	TRBJ2-7	-	CASSQVGQGRHEQYF	TGCGCCAGCAGCCAAGTGGGACAGGGTCGTCACGAGCAGTACTTC
TRBV25-1	-	TRBJ1-4	many	CASKGRTVEELFF	TGTGCCAGTAAGGGTAGGACAGTCGAAGAACTGTTTTTT
TRBV29-1	-	TRBJ2-7	many	CSVEGGNSYEQYF	TGCAGCGTTGAAGGCGGGAACTCCTACGAGCAGTACTTC
TRBV6-5	-	TRBJ1-1	few	CASSYSRMVGSNTEAFF	TGTGCCAGCAGTTACTCGAGAATGGTGGGCTCGAACACTGAAGCTTTCTTT
TRBV15	TRBD2	TRBJ2-1	-	CATSRELAGDNEQFF	TGTGCCACCAGCAGAGAACTAGCGGGCGACAATGAGCAGTTCTTC
TRBV6-2/TRBV6-3	-	TRBJ2-6	few	CASSYSTNVLTF	TGTGCCAGCAGTTACTCGACCAACGTCCTGACTTTC
TRBV11-1	TRBD2	TRBJ2-3	few	CASSYRGGVTDTQYF	TGTGCCAGCAGTTATCGGGGGGGGGTTACAGATACGCAGTATTTT
TRBV24-1	-	TRBJ1-2	few	CATSDPRGGYGYTF	TGTGCCACCAGTGATCCCAGGGGAGGCTATGGCTACACCTTC
TRBV6-1	TRBD1	TRBJ2-7	-	CASSPPDRGHEQYF	TGTGCCAGCAGTCCCCCGGACAGGGGCCACGAGCAGTACTTC
TRBV6-1	TRBD1	TRBJ2-7	-	CASRTKPHWDRARYEQYF	TGTGCCAGCAGGACGAAACCCCATTGGGACAGGGCGAGATACGAGCAGTACTTC
TRBV10-2	-	TRBJ2-3	few	CASSAFRTDTQYF	TGCGCCAGCAGTGCCTTCCGCACAGATACGCAGTATTTT
TRBV24-1	TRBD1	TRBJ1-5	few	CATSDTKTGVGQPQHF	TGTGCCACCAGTGATACTAAAACAGGGGTTGGGCAGCCCCAGCATTTT
TRBV6-1	-	TRBJ2-3	few	CASSPRALDTQYF	TGTGCCAGCAGCCCTAGGGCCTTAGATACGCAGTATTTT
TRBV10-3	-	TRBJ2-7	many	CAISEFSYEQYF	TGTGCCATCAGTGAGTTCTCCTACGAGCAGTACTTC